The 21 T cell receptor beta chains below all came from one sample that was sequenced in a study of blood T cell repertoires in COVID-19. Profiling relied on immunoSEQ multiplex PCR, and the TCRdb table lists in-frame clones only, not all of them. Found here are around 200,000 clones, about 82% of them singletons; the top ten hold 5.6%. Sequencing input: PBMCs or T cells enriched from blood (not recorded which). The receptors come from a man aged 40-49 years with acute COVID-19.

This sequence joins TRBV2 and TRBJ1-2; TRBD1 agrees at 7 bases. V lost 7 bases and J lost 4; bases outside the gene matches: 12. The CDR3 is made up of 15 amino acids. Germline V gives CDR1 SNHLY, CDR2 FYNNEI. CDR3: CASTRPRDSFYGYTF. Here the CDR3 DNA reads TGTGCCAGCACCAGACCCCGGGACAGCTTCTATGGCTACACCTTC. Supplemented by reference TRBV2 and TRBJ1-2, the full variable domain reads EPEVTQTPSHQVTQMGQEVILRCVPISNHLYFYWYRQILGQKVEFLVSFYNNEISEKSEIFDDQFSVERPDGSNFTLKIRSTKLEDSAMYFCASTRPRDSFYGYTFGSGTRLTVV.

This clone has more than one count but fewer than ten. This rearrangement joins TRBV5-4 to TRBJ2-7; TRBD2 aligns across 8 bases. This CDR3 contains 15 residues. Looked up from germline, CDR1 is SGHNT and CDR2 is YYREEE (reference sequence). With 0 bases clipped from V and 2 bases from J, the junction kept 4 bases outside the gene matches. CDR3 region: CASSLGSGSPYEQYF. The CDR3 nucleotides read TGTGCCAGCAGCTTGGGGAGCGGGAGCCCCTACGAGCAGTACTTC.

The rearrangement links TRBV7-2 to TRBJ1-1, with D possibly being TRBD1 (5 bases). Per the germline V gene, CDR1 is SGHTA and CDR2 is FQGNSA. This CDR3 contains 14 residues. Trimming took 4 bases from V and 0 from J, leaving 9 bases between them. CDR3 protein: CASSSSGMNTEAFF. DNA of the CDR3: TGTGCCAGCAGCTCGTCAGGGATGAACACTGAAGCTTTCTTT.

This chain links TRBV2 with TRBJ1-3, with unresolved D. V gave up 9 bases and J gave up 0 bases, with 9 bases separating them. There are 13 residues in the CDR3. The V gene's germline CDR1 is SNHLY and CDR2 FYNNEI. The CDR3, as DNA: TGTGCCAGGTTACAGCCCTCTGGAAACACCATATATTTT. Residues: CARLQPSGNTIYF.

This rearrangement joins TRBV30 to TRBJ1-2; D possibly corresponds to TRBD1 (5 bases). Trimming took off 4 bases at V and 5 bases at J, with 8 bases between the two ends. The CDR3 is 11 amino acids. CDR1 and CDR2 from the germline V gene are GTSNPN and SVGIG (reference sequence). CDR3 amino acids: CAWMSGYGYTF. The CDR3 nucleotides are TGTGCCTGGATGTCAGGGTATGGCTACACCTTC.

This clone was counted a single time. The V call is TRBV12-5, the J call TRBJ1-2; D ambiguous. From germline, CDR1 is LGHNT and CDR2 FRNRAP. The CDR3 is 12 amino acids. CDR3 DNA: TGTGCCCTACCCCGGGGTACGTTTGGCTACACCTTC. It is translated as CALPRGTFGYTF.

The chain recombines TRBV7-3 with TRBJ2-1; TRBD2 is a possible D gene (6 bases). CDR1 is SGHTA, CDR2 FQGTGA, per germline. This CDR3 has 18 amino acids. V lost 0 bases to trimming and J lost 2 bases, with 17 bases between them. CDR3: CASSLTTFGGAAYNEQFF. CDR3 DNA sequence: TGTGCCAGCAGCTTAACAACGTTCGGGGGAGCCGCCTACAATGAGCAGTTCTTC.

The rearrangement uses TRBV3-1 (or the pseudogene TRBV3-2) and TRBJ2-1; the match to TRBD2 covers 11 bases. The CDR3 sequence is 16 residues long. Trimming took 5 bases from V and 4 from J; bases not matched to a gene: 7. Germline V lookup: CDR1 LGHDT, CDR2 YNNKEL (reference sequence). The CDR3 DNA reads as TGTGCCAGCAGCTTCGAAGGGACTAGCGGATACAATGAGCAGTTCTTC. This encodes CASSFEGTSGYNEQFF.

This chain joins TRBV24-1 and TRBJ1-1; possible D gene TRBD1, 5 bases. This CDR3 is built from 13 residues. The ends were cut back, 4 bases at V and 3 bases at J, with 8 bases in the middle. The germline V gene encodes CDR1 KGHDR and CDR2 SFDVKD. The CDR3 here is CATSEGLDTEAFF. CDR3 sequence (DNA): TGTGCCACCAGTGAGGGGCTGGACACTGAAGCTTTCTTT.

The rearrangement uses TRBV12-5 and TRBJ2-3; TRBD2 matches at 9 bases. The CDR3 has 14 residues. CDR1 is LGHNT, CDR2 FRNRAP, per germline. With V trimmed by 7 bases and J by 1 base, 3 bases remained unmatched. CDR3 sequence reads: CASALAGRTDTQYF. CDR3 nucleotides: TGTGCTAGTGCGCTAGCGGGGCGCACAGATACGCAGTATTTT.

The gene calls are TRBV9 and TRBJ2-7; 9 positions match TRBD1. Per the germline V gene, CDR1 is SGDLS and CDR2 is YYNGEE. This CDR3 has 14 residues. V shed 4 bases, J shed 5 bases, and the junction held 7 bases outside the gene matches. Here the CDR3 reads CASSPQGALNEQYF. The CDR3, as DNA: TGTGCCAGCAGCCCACAGGGGGCGCTGAACGAGCAGTACTTC.

The chain joins TRBV7-3 to TRBJ1-5, with 7 bases matching TRBD1. Germline V lookup: CDR1 SGHTA, CDR2 FQGTGA. V shed 5 bases, J shed 5 bases, and the junction held 3 bases outside the gene matches. The CDR3 is 13 residues long. For the CDR3, the DNA is TGTGCCAGCAGCGCTGACAGGGATCAGCCCCAGCATTTT. Translating gives CASSADRDQPQHF. Supplemented by reference TRBV7-3 and TRBJ1-5, the full variable domain reads GAGVSQTPSNKVTEKGKYVELRCDPISGHTALYWYRQSLGQGPEFLIYFQGTGAADDSGLPNDRFFAVRPEGSVSTLKIQRTERGDSAVYLCASSADRDQPQHFGDGTRLSIL.

The sample holds one count of this clone. The chain recombines TRBV7-8 with TRBJ1-2; possible D gene TRBD1, 5 bases. Germline V lookup: CDR1 SGHVS, CDR2 FQNEAQ. V shed 1 base and J shed 4 bases, with 10 bases lying between them. This CDR3 comprises 14 residues. DNA of the CDR3: TGTGCCAGCAGCTTAGGGGGCCAGCTCTATGGCTACACCTTC. Protein: CASSLGGQLYGYTF.

V gene TRBV28 combines with J gene TRBJ2-1, with 7 bases fitting TRBD2. The CDR3 spans 15 residues. Germline V gene sequence: CDR1 MDHEN, CDR2 SYDVKM. The J segment lost 2 bases and the V segment lost 5 bases, leaving 6 bases of the junction unmatched. CDR3 protein: CASSTLAGAYNEQFF. The CDR3 nucleotides read TGTGCCAGCAGTACCTTAGCGGGTGCCTACAATGAGCAGTTCTTC.

V is TRBV28 and J is TRBJ1-5; a possible D gene is TRBD1 (5 bases). V lost 6 bases to trimming and J lost 1 base, with 10 bases between them. CDR3 length: 14 amino acids. Germline V gives CDR1 MDHEN, CDR2 SYDVKM. As DNA, the CDR3 is TGTGCCAGCAGGTCGGGGGGGAGCAATCAGCCCCAGCATTTT. Translating gives CASRSGGSNQPQHF.

This chain joins TRBV9 and TRBJ2-1, with TRBD2 matching over 7 bases. Germline CDR1 and CDR2: SGDLS and YYNGEE. J gave up 9 bases and V 4 bases, and 10 bases lay outside the gene matches. The CDR3 consists of 14 residues. The CDR3 protein is CASSPAGGSVEQFF. CDR3 bases: TGTGCCAGCAGCCCCGCGGGCGGGAGCGTTGAGCAGTTCTTC.

The rearrangement uses TRBV28 and TRBJ2-1; the match to TRBD2 covers 9 bases. With V trimmed by 9 bases and J by 0 bases, 24 bases remained unmatched. Germline-derived CDR1 and CDR2 are MDHEN and SYDVKM. The CDR3 has 21 residues. The CDR3, as DNA: TGTGCCAGTCTAGGGATGGGCGGCCTAGCGGGATTCTTAAGCTCCTACAATGAGCAGTTCTTC. It specifies CASLGMGGLAGFLSSYNEQFF. Full variable domain (rest looked up from reference TRBV28 and TRBJ2-1): DVKVTQSSRYLVKRTGEKVFLECVQDMDHENMFWYRQDPGLGLRLIYFSYDVKMKEKGDIPEGYSVSREKKERFSLILESASTNQTSMYLCASLGMGGLAGFLSSYNEQFFGPGTRLTVL.

In its sample, this clone was seen a few times. V gene TRBV9 combines with J gene TRBJ2-1; D remains ambiguous. This CDR3 comprises 14 residues. Germline V gene sequence: CDR1 SGDLS, CDR2 YYNGEE. The germline V and J ends were trimmed by 0 bases and 4 bases, with 8 bases remaining between them. This chain's CDR3 is CASSVEMTYNEQFF. For the CDR3, the DNA is TGTGCCAGCAGCGTAGAAATGACTTACAATGAGCAGTTCTTC.

V usage is TRBV7-9 and J usage is TRBJ1-3; 8 nucleotides match TRBD1. The CDR3 length is 16 residues. Germline-derived CDR1 and CDR2 are SEHNR and FQNEAQ (reference sequence). Trimming took 2 bases from V and 4 from J; bases not matched to a gene: 7. Written as DNA, the CDR3 is TGTGCCAGCAGCTTACAGGGGGCTTTATCGGGAAACACCATATATTTT. It translates to CASSLQGALSGNTIYF.

This clone was picked up one time. The chain joins TRBV6-4 to TRBJ2-3; tentative D call: TRBD2 (6 bases). V lost 2 bases and J lost 2, with 11 bases in between. The CDR3 extends over 15 amino acids. The V gene's germline CDR1 is MRHNA and CDR2 SNTAGT. CDR3 protein: CASSDQAGFTDTQYF. The CDR3 region has the DNA TGTGCCAGCAGTGACCAAGCGGGTTTCACAGATACGCAGTATTTT.

A note on this clone: Other DNA sequences in this sample translate to the same CDR3. The chain employs TRBV18 and TRBJ2-7; the D gene is possibly TRBD2 (5 bases). The CDR3 runs to 14 residues. Per germline, CDR1 KGHSH and CDR2 LQKENI. V lost 3 bases to trimming and J lost 0 bases, with 9 bases between them. CDR3 in amino acids: CASSPLGSSYEQYF. CDR3 DNA sequence: TGTGCCAGCTCACCCCTGGGGAGCTCCTACGAGCAGTACTTC.